Listed below are T cell receptor beta chains from one sample, sequenced in a study of T-cell reconstitution after alpha-beta-depleted transplantation in children. TCRdb recomputed calls from the PCR reads with MiXCR, one row per CDR3 protein. The sample lists about 610,000 distinct CDR3 sequences, 25% to 30% occurring once. The sequenced sample was PBMCs, obtained before TCRalphabeta/CD19-depleted stem cell transplant. These receptors came from a boy under three years old with Wiskott-Aldrich syndrome, due to receive a stem cell transplant. Each CDR3 is given with its conserved first and last residue. A D gene is named only where the DNA matches it firmly. Size values are once, few and many counts, or a class for expanded clones, and some rows have none.

J gene | V gene | clone size | CDR3 length | D gene | CDR3 protein | CDR3 DNA
TRBJ2-5 | TRBV12-3/TRBV12-4 | few | 15 | - | CASSLFGSFQETQYF | TGTGCCAGCAGTTTATTTGGCAGTTTCCAAGAGACCCAGTACTTC
TRBJ2-3 | TRBV4-2 | few | 19 | TRBD2 | CASSQDFGGRTPSTDTQYF | TGTGCCAGCAGCCAAGATTTTGGCGGGAGGACCCCTAGCACAGATACGCAGTATTTT
TRBJ2-1 | TRBV27 | - | 18 | TRBD2 | CASSLSRLAGGRYNEQFF | TGTGCCAGCAGTTTATCGAGGCTAGCGGGAGGCCGCTACAATGAGCAGTTCTTC
TRBJ2-2 | TRBV12-3/TRBV12-4 | - | 20 | TRBD1 | CASNNWGVTGTGSFTGELFF | TGTGCCAGCAATAATTGGGGGGTCACCGGGACAGGGAGTTTCACCGGGGAGCTGTTTTTT
TRBJ2-2 | TRBV5-1 | - | 16 | - | CASSSTISRVPGELFF | TGCGCCAGCTCGTCTACAATTTCCAGGGTTCCCGGGGAGCTGTTTTTT
TRBJ2-1 | TRBV7-9 | many | 16 | - | CASSPNRGQVYNEQFF | TGTGCCAGCAGCCCGAACCGGGGGCAGGTTTACAATGAGCAGTTCTTC
TRBJ2-1 | TRBV13 | - | 13 | TRBD1 | CATRDSVYNEQFF | TGTGCCACCAGGGACAGCGTCTACAATGAGCAGTTCTTC
TRBJ2-7 | TRBV6-5 | few | 14 | - | CASSYSAQSYEQYF | TGTGCCAGCAGTTACTCCGCGCAGTCCTACGAGCAGTACTTC
TRBJ2-7 | TRBV28 | - | 14 | TRBD2 | CASISPGLGYEQYF | TGTGCCAGCATTTCGCCGGGACTAGGCTACGAGCAGTACTTC
TRBJ1-1 | TRBV18 | - | 15 | - | CASSPPGSPSTEAFF | TGTGCCAGCTCACCACCGGGGTCCCCAAGCACTGAAGCTTTCTTT
TRBJ2-1 | TRBV5-1 | few | 16 | - | CASSLGTGPKTNEQFF | TGCGCCAGCAGCTTGGGGACGGGGCCCAAGACCAATGAGCAGTTCTTC
TRBJ2-5 | TRBV5-1 | few | 15 | - | CASSFRDQWRETQYF | TGCGCCAGCAGCTTCCGGGACCAGTGGCGGGAGACCCAGTACTTC
TRBJ2-3 | TRBV11-2 | few | 14 | - | CASSSGYWGDTQYF | TGTGCCAGCAGCTCGGGGTATTGGGGAGATACGCAGTATTTT
TRBJ1-2 | TRBV20-1 | - | 13 | - | CSARVSGFNGYTF | TGCAGTGCTAGAGTCTCAGGGTTCAATGGCTACACCTTC
TRBJ1-4 | TRBV5-1 | - | 15 | TRBD1 | CASSLMTGTNEKLFF | TGCGCCAGCAGCCTGATGACAGGGACTAATGAAAAACTGTTTTTT
TRBJ2-1 | TRBV24-1 | few | 14 | - | CATSGRRGYNEQFF | TGTGCCACCAGTGGTAGAAGGGGCTACAATGAGCAGTTCTTC
TRBJ1-5 | TRBV12-3/TRBV12-4 | - | 13 | - | CASTMTVNQPQHF | TGTGCCAGCACCATGACAGTTAATCAGCCCCAGCATTTT
TRBJ2-5 | TRBV11-1 | - | 13 | TRBD1 | CASSLRGPETQYF | TGTGCCAGCAGCTTAAGGGGGCCGGAGACCCAGTACTTC
TRBJ2-7 | TRBV10-3 | few | 17 | TRBD2 | CAISERGGAGGPNEQYF | TGTGCCATCAGTGAGCGGGGAGGAGCGGGAGGGCCCAACGAGCAGTACTTC
TRBJ1-2 | TRBV4-1 | - | 15 | - | CASSQPDSADYGYTF | TGCGCCAGCAGCCAACCGGATAGTGCCGACTATGGCTACACCTTC
TRBJ2-5 | TRBV20-1 | - | 15 | TRBD2 | CSAPYSGRRRETQYF | TGCAGTGCACCGTACAGCGGGAGAAGGAGGGAGACCCAGTACTTC
TRBJ2-3 | TRBV14 | - | 15 | TRBD2 | CASSQTSGSPNTQYF | TGTGCCAGCAGCCAAACTAGCGGGAGCCCAAATACGCAGTATTTT
TRBJ2-7 | TRBV19 | few | 13 | - | CASSNRGQHEQYF | TGTGCCAGTAGTAATCGGGGCCAACACGAGCAGTACTTC
TRBJ2-3 | TRBV5-1 | - | 15 | TRBD2 | CASSYRGLAPDTQYF | TGCGCCAGCAGCTACCGGGGACTAGCCCCAGATACGCAGTATTTT